Listed below are T cell receptor beta chains from one sample, sequenced in a study of blood T cell repertoires in COVID-19. The protocol was immunoSEQ multiplex PCR, while the TCRdb copy is restricted to in-frame clones and leaves out a portion. The profile shows about 440,000 clones, approximately 88% of them singletons. Sequencing was performed on peripheral blood. Every receptor here comes from a woman aged 45 to 65 with COVID-19, enrolled during active disease. Each CDR3 is given with its conserved first and last residue. The D gene is left open where the match is weak. Not every row has a clone size; where given, it reads once, few, many or a size class.

TRBV28	-	TRBJ2-7	-	TGTGCCAGTCTGACCCCAGGCTACGAGCAGTACTTC	CASLTPGYEQYF
TRBV9	-	TRBJ2-3	-	TGTGCCAGCAGCGTTACGGGGGACCTCACCACAGATACGCAGTATTTT	CASSVTGDLTTDTQYF
TRBV9	-	TRBJ2-3	-	TGTGCCAGCAGCGTAGGGGCTGGAAGCACAGATACGCAGTATTTT	CASSVGAGSTDTQYF
TRBV6-6	-	TRBJ2-7	-	TGTGCCAGCAGCTTAGCCGAGTCCGGCGAGCAGTACTTC	CASSLAESGEQYF
TRBV29-1	-	TRBJ1-4	-	TGCAGCGTTGAAATGCCGCGGGGAGGGAGTGAAAAACTGTTTTTT	CSVEMPRGGSEKLFF
TRBV19	TRBD1	TRBJ1-2	-	TGTGCCAGTAGTATCCCCGGGACAGGCATGTATGGCTACACCTTC	CASSIPGTGMYGYTF
TRBV3-1/TRBV3-2	TRBD1	TRBJ2-2	once	TGTGCCAGCAGCCAAGATACCAGATTCTCATGGACAGGGGCCGCCCAGGACACCGGGGAGCTGTTTTTT	CASSQDTRFSWTGAAQDTGELFF
TRBV9	-	TRBJ2-1	-	TGTGCCAGCAGCATCCGGGACTCAATCTACAATGAGCAGTTCTTC	CASSIRDSIYNEQFF
TRBV5-1	TRBD2	TRBJ2-3	-	TGCGCCAGCAGCTTGCGACTAGCGGGGGGGAGCACAGATACGCAGTATTTT	CASSLRLAGGSTDTQYF
TRBV11-2	TRBD1	TRBJ1-1	-	TGTGCCAGCAGCTCATTGGGACAGGGTGGCACTGAAGCTTTCTTT	CASSSLGQGGTEAFF
TRBV12-3/TRBV12-4	TRBD1	TRBJ2-7	-	TGTGCCAGCAGCCCGACAGGGGGAAGCGAGCAGTACTTC	CASSPTGGSEQYF
TRBV29-1	TRBD2	TRBJ2-7	-	TGCAGCGTCCGGGGGGTCGGGGGAGACTACGAGCAGTACTTC	CSVRGVGGDYEQYF
TRBV5-5	TRBD2	TRBJ2-3	-	TGTGCCAGCAGCTTGATGACTAGCGGGGGGGACGGTACGCAGTATTTT	CASSLMTSGGDGTQYF
TRBV19	-	TRBJ2-6	-	TGTGCCAGTAGTTTCACACTGCCTAGCTCTGGGGCCAACGTCCTGACTTTC	CASSFTLPSSGANVLTF
TRBV28	-	TRBJ1-4	-	TGTGCCAGCAGTGAAGGGGTAACTAATGAAAAACTGTTTTTT	CASSEGVTNEKLFF
TRBV28	TRBD1	TRBJ1-1	-	TGTGCCAGCAGTTCCGATGGGACAGTTACTGAAGCTTTCTTT	CASSSDGTVTEAFF
TRBV19	-	TRBJ1-1	-	TGTGCCAGTACCCGCGTCGGGGGCACTGAAGCTTTCTTT	CASTRVGGTEAFF
TRBV7-6	-	TRBJ2-5	-	TGTGCCAGCAGCTTAGTAACAGGGCGCCATATCCAAGAGACCCAGTACTTC	CASSLVTGRHIQETQYF
TRBV24-1	TRBD1	TRBJ2-3	-	TGTGCCACCAGTGACCCCAGGACAGGGGCCGGGTGGGGTAGAGATACGCAGTATTTT	CATSDPRTGAGWGRDTQYF
TRBV15	-	TRBJ1-6	-	TGTGCCACCAGCTCTCGGACTCTATCACCCCTCCACTTT	CATSSRTLSPLHF
TRBV7-9	-	TRBJ2-5	-	TGTGCCAGCACTTCACCCGTGAGGGAGGCCCAAGAGACCCAGTACTTC	CASTSPVREAQETQYF
TRBV10-3	TRBD1	TRBJ1-2	-	TGTGCCATCAGTGACCCTTCCAGGGGGCTAATGTTTTATGGCTACACCTTC	CAISDPSRGLMFYGYTF
TRBV2	TRBD1	TRBJ1-5	-	TGTGCCAGCCGGAGACAGGGGGATCAGCCCCAGCATTTT	CASRRQGDQPQHF
TRBV6-5	-	TRBJ1-6	-	TGTGCCAGCAGTTCCCAACCGGGGGGTGTAAGGTCACCCCTCCACTTT	CASSSQPGGVRSPLHF
TRBV6-5	-	TRBJ2-2	-	TGTGCCAGCAGTTACCGATCCATGGCCGTCACCGGGGAGCTGTTTTTT	CASSYRSMAVTGELFF
TRBV7-8	TRBD1	TRBJ1-3	few	TGTGCCAGCAGCTTACCACCACAGGGGGACGTTGGAAACACCATATATTTT	CASSLPPQGDVGNTIYF
TRBV3-1/TRBV3-2	-	TRBJ2-2	-	TGTGCCAGCAGCTTAGATGGGGCGGGGCGTGATTTT	CASSLDGAGRDF
TRBV11-2	TRBD1	TRBJ1-2	-	TGTGCCAGCAGCTTAGGGGGGACAGACTATGGCTACACCTTC	CASSLGGTDYGYTF
TRBV4-1	-	TRBJ2-1	-	TGCGCCAGCAGCCAAGTAGGAGGTGATGAGCAGTTCTTC	CASSQVGGDEQFF
TRBV18	-	TRBJ2-7	-	TGTGCCAGCTCACTCTCGGTCGAGCAGTACTTC	CASSLSVEQYF
TRBV2	-	TRBJ1-5	-	TGTGCCAGCAGTGCTCTCGGGAACCAGCCCCAGCATTTT	CASSALGNQPQHF
TRBV7-2	TRBD2	TRBJ2-1	-	TGTGCCAGCAGCTCGAGCGGGGGATCCCACAATGAGCAGTTCTTC	CASSSSGGSHNEQFF
TRBV7-3	-	TRBJ2-2	-	TGTGCCAGCAGCTTAGGCAGGGGCACCGGGGAGCTGTTTTTT	CASSLGRGTGELFF
TRBV18	TRBD1	TRBJ1-2	-	TGTGCCAGCTCACCGGGACAGAACTATGGCTACACCTTC	CASSPGQNYGYTF
TRBV18	-	TRBJ1-1	-	TGTGCCAGCTCACCGAGGGAAGAAAACACTGAAGCTTTCTTT	CASSPREENTEAFF
TRBV5-1	-	TRBJ2-3	once	TGCGCCAGCAGCGTCCCGGAGAGTAGGGGGGATACGCAGTATTTT	CASSVPESRGDTQYF
TRBV5-8	-	TRBJ1-1	-	TGTGCCAGCAGGCTCGCCGGAGGGACTGAAGCTTTCTTT	CASRLAGGTEAFF
TRBV6-5	-	TRBJ1-1	-	TGTGCCAGCAGTCTGACTCTAGACACTGAAGCTTTCTTT	CASSLTLDTEAFF
TRBV9	TRBD1	TRBJ1-3	-	TGTGCCAGCAGCGTAGACCCTGGACAGGGCGCCGGAAACACCATATATTTT	CASSVDPGQGAGNTIYF
TRBV2	TRBD1	TRBJ1-6	-	TGTGCCAGCATTGGGACAGGGGACTTCTTAGCTTCACCCCTCCACTTT	CASIGTGDFLASPLHF
TRBV6-5	-	TRBJ1-1	-	TGTGCCAGCAGTCCCCCCCAACTCCCGAACACTGAAGCTTTCTTT	CASSPPQLPNTEAFF
TRBV24-1	TRBD2	TRBJ2-2	-	TGTGCCACCAGTGATTTAGCGGGGGGAACGAGCACCGGGGAGCTGTTTTTT	CATSDLAGGTSTGELFF
TRBV7-8	TRBD2	TRBJ2-1	-	TGTGCCAGCAGCTTAGTGCTAGCGGGGCACAATGGGCAGTTCTTC	CASSLVLAGHNGQFF
TRBV9	-	TRBJ1-3	-	TGTGCCAGCAGCCTCGCACCCGCGAACACCATATATTTT	CASSLAPANTIYF
TRBV2	-	TRBJ2-2	-	TGTGCCAGCCGGAGGGAGATGAACACCGGGGAGCTGTTTTTT	CASRREMNTGELFF
TRBV3-1/TRBV3-2	-	TRBJ2-7	few	TGTGCCAGCACCCCTGAAACGGGCGAGCAGTACTTC	CASTPETGEQYF
TRBV7-9	-	TRBJ1-3	-	TGTGCCAGCAGCTTGTGGACGGGGAGCTCTGGAAACACCATATATTTT	CASSLWTGSSGNTIYF
TRBV18	TRBD1	TRBJ1-2	-	TGTGCCAGCTCACCCGGGGGCAGGGGGCTTGGCTACACCTTC	CASSPGGRGLGYTF
TRBV15	TRBD2	TRBJ2-5	-	TGTGCCACCAGCCCTCGGGAGGGGTCGCTCGGGACCCAGTACTTC	CATSPREGSLGTQYF
TRBV2	-	TRBJ1-5	-	TGTGCCAGCAGTGAAGCTGCGGGTCGGCAGCCCCAGCATTTT	CASSEAAGRQPQHF
TRBV4-1	-	TRBJ2-7	few	TGCGCCAGCAGCCAACTAACAGGTTCTTCCCCTTACTTC	CASSQLTGSSPYF
TRBV4-1	TRBD1	TRBJ2-5	-	TGCGCCAGCAGCCAAGGCACGCAGGGGGCGCGACGGGAAGAGACCCAGTACTTC	CASSQGTQGARREETQYF
TRBV11-2	-	TRBJ2-1	-	TGTGCCAGCAGCTCCCTGTACGGGGAGCAGTTCTTC	CASSSLYGEQFF
TRBV30	TRBD2	TRBJ2-3	-	TGTGCCTGGAGTCGGCTAGCGGGGGTCCGAGATACGCAGTATTTT	CAWSRLAGVRDTQYF